Listed here are 28 T cell receptor beta chains from one sample, sequenced in a study of blood T cell repertoires in COVID-19. The protocol was immunoSEQ multiplex PCR, while the TCRdb copy is restricted to in-frame clones and leaves out a portion. The sample has 200,000 or so clones, roughly 88% seen once. The sequenced sample consisted of peripheral blood. All receptors derive from a man in his forties who had recovered from COVID-19.

The CDR3 sequence: CASSQDFEGAQSYNEQFF. The CDR3 DNA follows: TGCGCCAGCAGCCAAGATTTTGAGGGGGCGCAGTCCTACAATGAGCAGTTCTTC. V usage is TRBV4-1 and J usage is TRBJ2-1; 7 bases map to TRBD1. The germline V gene has CDR1 MGHRA and CDR2 YSYEKL. This CDR3 region has 18 residues. Trimming at V came to 0 bases and at J to 1 base, leaving 9 bases not matched to a gene.

The chain joins TRBV6-5 to TRBJ1-3; no clear D gene. This CDR3 is 14 amino acids long. Trimming removed 6 bases from V and 0 bases from J, with 9 bases in between. Germline CDR1 is MNHEY and CDR2 is SVGAGI. CDR3: CASSVSLSGNTIYF. For the CDR3, the DNA is TGTGCCAGCAGCGTGTCCCTCTCTGGAAACACCATATATTTT.

V usage is TRBV4-3 and J usage is TRBJ2-3; TRBD1 might be the D (7 bases). The CDR3 contains 16 residues. The germline V and J ends were trimmed by 2 bases and 3 bases, with 15 bases remaining between them. Germline V lookup: CDR1 LGHNA, CDR2 YSLEER. CDR3 DNA sequence: TGCGCCAGCAGCCAACTCGGCAGGGGGAGGACAGATACGCAGTATTTT. Amino acid sequence: CASSQLGRGRTDTQYF.

J is TRBJ2-5 and V is TRBV7-8; TRBD2 agrees at 14 bases. Trimming took 4 bases from V and 6 from J; bases not matched to a gene: 7. This CDR3 has 16 amino acids. Per germline, CDR1 SGHVS and CDR2 FQNEAQ. CDR3: CASSSAGLAGGKTQYF. In DNA form, the CDR3 reads TGTGCCAGCAGCTCCGCTGGACTAGCGGGAGGAAAGACCCAGTACTTC.

The chain links TRBV7-2 to TRBJ1-3, with TRBD1 matching 9 bases. V shed 5 bases and J 4 bases; nucleotides not matched to a gene: 9. The CDR3 contains 16 residues. The germline gives CDR1 SGHTA, CDR2 FQGNSA. The DNA of the CDR3 is TGTGCCAGCAGCCATACAGGGGGCGCGGTAGGAAACACCATATATTTT. This translates into CASSHTGGAVGNTIYF.

V gene TRBV19 combines with J gene TRBJ1-6; D possibly corresponds to TRBD1 (6 bases). Germline assignment: CDR1 LNHDA and CDR2 SQIVND (reference sequence). Trimming cost V 3 bases and J 7 bases, with 13 bases left between them. This CDR3 comprises 15 residues. The CDR3 protein is CASSMETGKNSPLHF. The CDR3 coding sequence is TGTGCCAGTAGTATGGAAACAGGGAAGAATTCACCCCTCCACTTT.

This clone came up a few times. The chain is built from TRBV5-4 and TRBJ1-2; D perhaps matches TRBD1 (6 bases). The V end lost 4 bases, the J end lost 3 bases, and 19 bases lay between the germline ends. CDR3 length: 16 residues. Germline CDR1 SGHNT, CDR2 YYREEE (reference sequence). The CDR3 sequence: CASSLSDRLTDYGYTF. CDR3 sequence (DNA): TGTGCCAGCAGCCTGTCCGACAGGTTGACGGACTATGGCTACACCTTC.

The chain employs TRBV29-1 and TRBJ1-2; D not resolved. Germline V lookup: CDR1 SQVTM, CDR2 ANQGSEA. The CDR3 spans 13 residues. V was shortened by 3 bases and J by 5 bases, with 13 bases between the two germline ends. The CDR3 sequence: CSVEAVLRYGYTF. In nucleotides, the CDR3 is TGCAGCGTTGAGGCGGTCCTTAGATATGGCTACACCTTC.

The V gene is TRBV2, the J gene TRBJ1-1, with a possible D match to TRBD1 (6 bases). In germline, CDR1 is SNHLY, CDR2 FYNNEI. CDR3 length: 14 residues. V dropped 5 bases and J dropped 2 bases, with 12 bases sitting between them. The CDR3 reads CASSPRTANTEAFF. In DNA form, the CDR3 reads TGTGCCAGCAGTCCGAGGACAGCCAACACTGAAGCTTTCTTT.

The rearrangement uses TRBV10-1 and TRBJ2-5; D unresolved. Per the germline V gene, CDR1 is WNHNN and CDR2 is SYGVQD (reference sequence). V lost 0 bases and J 1 base, leaving 3 bases between the germline ends. The CDR3 totals 13 residues. The CDR3 nucleotides are TGCGCCAGCAGTGAGTCCGGCCAAGAGACCCAGTACTTC. Its translation: CASSESGQETQYF.

This clone turned up a few times. The chain recombines TRBV7-2 with TRBJ2-5; 10 bases agree with TRBD2. The CDR3 has 14 residues. Germline V gene lookup returns CDR1 SGHTA and CDR2 FQGNSA. V shed 3 bases and J 4 bases; nucleotides not matched to a gene: 2. The CDR3 sequence: CASSFQRGGETQYF. CDR3 in DNA: TGTGCCAGCAGCTTTCAGCGGGGGGGAGAGACCCAGTACTTC.

This chain links TRBV5-6 with TRBJ1-2; D not resolved. CDR1 and CDR2 (germline): SGHDT, YYEEEE. The CDR3 spans 17 residues. The germline V and J ends were trimmed by 3 bases and 5 bases, with 23 bases remaining between them. The chain's CDR3 is CASSYPPVFPLAYGYTF. In DNA, the CDR3 is TGTGCCAGCAGCTACCCCCCCGTATTCCCACTAGCTTATGGCTACACCTTC.

The V gene is TRBV12-3 or TRBV12-4, the J gene TRBJ1-2, with D uncertain. CDR3 length: 11 amino acids. V was clipped by 4 bases and J by 7 bases, with 7 bases between them. CDR3 residues: CASSYSGGYTF. CDR3 DNA: TGTGCCAGCAGTTACTCTGGTGGCTACACCTTC.

For the CDR3, the DNA is TGTGCCAGCAGCTTAGGACGACAGTCAGAATATGGCTACACCTTC. It specifies CASSLGRQSEYGYTF. The chain employs TRBV7-2 and TRBJ1-2; D is possibly TRBD1 (5 bases). The germline V gene has CDR1 SGHTA and CDR2 FQGNSA. Between the trimmed V and J ends, which lost 1 base and 5 bases, there was a span of 14 bases. The CDR3 spans 15 residues.

The chain joins TRBV9 to TRBJ1-2; 7 bases map to TRBD1. Per the germline V gene, CDR1 is SGDLS and CDR2 is YYNGEE. The CDR3 covers 17 residues. With V trimmed by 0 bases and J by 7 bases, 15 bases remained unmatched. CDR3: CASSVATFGDSKSGYTF. The CDR3 DNA reads as TGTGCCAGCAGCGTAGCTACTTTTGGGGACAGCAAATCTGGCTACACCTTC.

The chain links TRBV21-1 to TRBJ1-6. TRBV21-1 is given as a pseudogene. The CDR3 is made up of 15 amino acids. CDR3: CASTFGGPQVSPLHF. Here the CDR3 DNA reads TGTGCCAGCACCTTTGGAGGACCTCAGGTTTCACCCCTCCACTTT.

This clone was counted a single time. The chain is built from TRBV6-5 and TRBJ2-4, with 7 bases identical to TRBD1. After removal of 5 bases from V and 4 bases from J, the junction contained 5 bases not matched to a gene. The CDR3 has 14 residues. The germline V gene encodes CDR1 MNHEY and CDR2 SVGAGI. In nucleotides, the CDR3 is TGTGCCAGCAGTCGGGACAGACAAAAAAACATTCAGTACTTC. Protein: CASSRDRQKNIQYF.

This chain links TRBV5-1 with TRBJ1-2; possibly TRBD1 for D (6 bases). This CDR3 is 14 amino acids long. CDR1 and CDR2 from the germline V gene are SGHRS and YFSETQ. V was trimmed by 4 bases and J by 1 base, leaving 11 bases between them. DNA for the CDR3: TGCGCCAGCAGCCGGGAGGGGGGTAACTATGGCTACACCTTC. It yields the protein CASSREGGNYGYTF.

CDR3 protein: CASSIDSSNQPQHF. CDR3 nucleotides: TGTGCCAGCAGCATAGACAGCAGTAATCAGCCCCAGCATTTT. The V and J genes are TRBV7-6 and TRBJ1-5; a weak D match, TRBD1 (5 bases). The ends were cut back, 5 bases at V and 4 bases at J, with 12 bases in the middle. The length of the CDR3 is 14 residues. Germline CDR1 is SGHVS and CDR2 is FNYEAQ.

This chain joins TRBV4-2 and TRBJ1-2; no definite D call. The V end was cut by 4 bases, the J end by 7 bases, with 13 bases between. Per the germline V gene, CDR1 is LGHNA and CDR2 is YNFKEQ. CDR3 length equals 13 residues. CDR3 region: CASSRKTTFGYTF. The CDR3 nucleotides read TGTGCCAGCAGCCGAAAAACGACTTTTGGCTACACCTTC.

V and J are TRBV10-3 and TRBJ2-7, with TRBD1 identical over 10 bases. J lost 5 bases, V lost 3 bases, and 7 bases had no gene match. Germline assignment: CDR1 ENHRY and CDR2 SYGVKD. There are 15 residues in the CDR3. CDR3 bases: TGTGCCATCAGTGACCCCGGGACAGGGGATGACGAGCAGTACTTC. The encoded protein is CAISDPGTGDDEQYF.

V and J are TRBV14 and TRBJ2-7; possible D gene TRBD2, 7 bases. The CDR3 length is 18 residues. From germline, CDR1 is SGHDN and CDR2 FVKESK. V lost 1 base and J 1 base, leaving 20 bases between the germline ends. The CDR3 nucleotides are TGTGCCAGCAGCCAAGTCTGGGGAGGGGGAGCGCCATCCTACGAGCAGTACTTC. It is translated as CASSQVWGGGAPSYEQYF.

The V call is TRBV29-1, the J call TRBJ2-1; 9 nucleotides agree with TRBD2. The CDR3 covers 14 residues. Germline CDR1 reads SQVTM; CDR2 reads ANQGSEA. Germline trimming cut 5 bases from V and 5 bases from J; bases unmatched to any gene: 7. CDR3 sequence reads: CSVFVSGRNNEQFF. The CDR3 DNA sequence: TGCAGCGTTTTCGTTAGCGGGAGAAACAATGAGCAGTTCTTC.

The V call is TRBV11-2, the J call TRBJ2-2; D not certain. Germline loops: CDR1 SGHAT, CDR2 FQNNGV. The CDR3 has 13 residues. V lost 3 bases to trimming and J lost 4 bases, with 6 bases between them. This CDR3 is CASSFTITGELFF. In DNA, the CDR3 is TGTGCCAGCAGCTTTACTATCACCGGGGAGCTGTTTTTT.

This chain connects TRBV27 to TRBJ1-1; D is unresolved. V was cut by 3 bases and J by 2 bases, with 13 bases left in between. The CDR3 has 15 amino acids. Germline V CDR1 and CDR2: MNHEY, SMNVEV (reference sequence). CDR3 coding DNA: TGTGCCAGCAGTTTGGCGGTGGTTGGCAACACTGAAGCTTTCTTT. Protein product: CASSLAVVGNTEAFF.

CDR3: CASSLGLAGGTNEQFF. The CDR3 coding sequence is TGTGCCAGCAGCTTAGGACTAGCGGGAGGTACGAATGAGCAGTTCTTC. This sequence joins TRBV7-2 and TRBJ2-1, with 13 bases identical to TRBD2. J was trimmed by 7 bases and V by 1 base; bases with no gene match: 4. Germline-derived CDR1 and CDR2 are SGHTA and FQGNSA. This CDR3 is built from 16 residues.

V usage is TRBV28 and J usage is TRBJ1-1, with unresolved D. Trimming took 3 bases from V and 1 from J, leaving 9 bases between them. CDR3 length equals 14 residues. Germline CDR1 and CDR2: MDHEN and SYDVKM. CDR3 bases: TGTGCCAGCAGTTTTATGAGGGAGAACACTGAAGCTTTCTTT. It yields the protein CASSFMRENTEAFF.

The chain is built from TRBV5-1 and TRBJ2-5, with D maybe TRBD2 (6 bases). Germline V gives CDR1 SGHRS, CDR2 YFSETQ. The CDR3 has 15 residues. V was pared by 0 bases and J by 2 bases, with 11 bases between. The CDR3 DNA sequence: TGCGCCAGCAGCTTGGCTAGCGCGACGCAAGAGACCCAGTACTTC. It yields the protein CASSLASATQETQYF.